The source of this T cell receptor (beta chain) is a study of cytomegalovirus exposure and HLA in healthy donors. Overall study context: The roughly 120 validation repertoires, a later analysis reported, used the same platform as the roughly 710 first-cohort repertoires. General study points: Reportedly, diagnosis of cytomegalovirus status by the classifier showed high specificity and sensitivity. The tendency of first-cohort TCR clusters to co-occur in the 120 validation repertoires was the finding of a later analysis. In vitro experiments confirmed that three CMV-associated chains were specific for CMV antigens.

The data were produced by immunoSEQ multiplex PCR, yet TCRdb's version contains in-frame clones alone and is incomplete. The table shows about 140,000 clones, with roughly 86% occurring only once. To note about this clone: As yet, its antigen is unknown.

Germline CDR1 is MNHEY and CDR2 is SVGAGI. V lost 2 bases to trimming and J lost 7 bases, with 8 bases between them. The CDR3 covers 12 residues. The origin of this receptor is a woman younger than 45 in good health and CMV-seronegative. The J gene is TRBJ1-1, the V gene TRBV6-5; D unclear. Specimen: PBMCs. The CDR3 loop is CASSYGELEAFF. DNA of the CDR3: TGTGCCAGCAGTTACGGGGAGCTTGAAGCTTTCTTT.